These 7 T cell receptor beta chains were all obtained from the same sample, sequenced in a study of spatial heterogeneity in lung cancer. Time point described: sample taken at primary tumor resection. One entry per CDR3 protein, called by TCRdb with MiXCR from the 5' RACE reads. The repertoire includes 300 or so distinct CDR3 sequences, 9.5% to 15% of them detected once, and roughly 30% sits in the top ten. Source: normal lung tissue next to the tumor, taken at surgery. The receptors come from a male donor with early-stage non-small cell lung cancer.

This clonotype was detected only a few times. The library was prepared for alpha chains; this beta chain is a stray read, so its frequency means little. The chain links TRBV6-2 or TRBV6-3 to TRBJ2-1; 10 bases align to TRBD2. V was pared by 9 bases and J by 7 bases, with 24 bases of the junction left unmatched. There are 19 residues in the CDR3. Per the germline V gene, CDR1 is MNHEY and CDR2 is SVGEGT. The CDR3 DNA follows: TGTGCCAGAGATGGCAAGAGGCTAGCGGGGGTCCCGGCGAAGAATGAGCAGTTCTTC. Translating it yields CARDGKRLAGVPAKNEQFF.

This clonotype rates as large. In a library made to pick up alpha chains, this beta chain is a stray read with a size that means little. V is TRBV7-2 and J is TRBJ2-7; TRBD2 is a possible D gene (6 bases). In germline, CDR1 is SGHTA, CDR2 FQGNSA. The CDR3 is 12 residues long. Trimming cost V 5 bases and J 7 bases, with 12 bases left between them. The CDR3, as DNA: TGTGCCAGCAGCCCCCGGAGGGGAGAGCAGTACTTC. This encodes CASSPRRGEQYF.

In regard to this clonotype: In a library made to pick up alpha chains, this beta chain is a stray read with a size that means little. The V gene is TRBV10-3, the J gene TRBJ1-2; D unclear. The CDR3 is 12 residues long. The V gene's germline CDR1 is ENHRY and CDR2 SYGVKD. The V and J ends lost 3 bases and 4 bases respectively, with 6 bases between them. In nucleotides, the CDR3 is TGTGCCATCAGTGATACAGCCTATGGCTACACCTTC. Translating it yields CAISDTAYGYTF.

This clonotype is classed as large. Little can be read into the size of this beta chain, an off-target read in a library designed for alpha chains. This chain links TRBV28 with TRBJ2-3; D is undetermined. V shed 3 bases and J shed 2 bases, with 6 bases lying between them. In germline, CDR1 is MDHEN, CDR2 SYDVKM. The CDR3 has 13 amino acids. This CDR3 reads CASSFDATDTQYF. CDR3 coding DNA: TGTGCCAGCAGTTTTGACGCCACAGATACGCAGTATTTT.

Notes on this clonotype: The library was built for alpha chains, so this beta chain is an off-target read and its size means little. The chain uses TRBV28 and TRBJ2-4, with 7 bases identical to TRBD1. CDR1 MDHEN and CDR2 SYDVKM come from the germline V gene. J lost 4 bases, V lost 7 bases, and 4 bases had no gene match. The length of the CDR3 is 13 residues. The chain's CDR3 is CASIDREKNIQYF. The CDR3 bases are TGTGCCAGCATTGACAGGGAAAAAAACATTCAGTACTTC.

By sample share, this clonotype is large. This beta chain is an unintended read in a library built for alpha chains; its size means little. The rearrangement links TRBV27 to TRBJ2-2; no reliable D call. The V end lost 3 bases, the J end lost 7 bases, and 6 bases lay between the germline ends. Germline values: CDR1 MNHEY, CDR2 SMNVEV (reference sequence). CDR3 length equals 12 residues. CDR3 protein: CASSFRDGELFF. The DNA for the CDR3 is TGTGCCAGCAGTTTCCGCGACGGGGAGCTGTTTTTT.

Regarding this clonotype: As an off-target read in a library built for alpha chains, this beta chain has a frequency of little significance. The V call is TRBV7-2, the J call TRBJ2-2; TRBD1 might be the D (6 bases). The V gene lost 3 bases and the J gene lost 2 bases, with 28 bases spanning the gap. Germline V CDR1 and CDR2: SGHTA, FQGNSA. This CDR3 has 21 residues. The CDR3 DNA reads TGTGCCAGCAGCTTTATCCGTATAAGGACAATTAAACAGGGAAACACCGGGGAGCTGTTTTTT. Amino acid sequence: CASSFIRIRTIKQGNTGELFF.